These 27 T cell receptor beta chains were sequenced from one sample in a study of blood T cells in healthy people across ages. Together with a sample-barcoded 5' primer, a J-beta primer mix was included in a second PCR lasting about 6 to 11 cycles. TCRdb re-derived calls from the 5' RACE reads in MiXCR, one entry per CDR3 protein. This sample yields roughly 800,000 distinct CDR3 sequences, of which roughly 64% are seen a single time; around 20% belongs to the top ten. Sequences were obtained from blood. All receptors come from a man under 40 in good health.

The chain has TRBV5-1 and TRBJ2-5; D gene ambiguous. The tail of the sequence fits TRBJ2-7 better, so the J call may be wrong. The CDR3 runs to 13 residues. CDR1 SGHRS and CDR2 YFSETQ come from the germline V gene. CDR3 residues: CAYLGGISYEQYF. The CDR3 nucleotides are TGCGCCTACTTGGGTGGCATATCCTACGAGCAGTACTTC.

This sequence joins TRBV7-9 and TRBJ2-3; no firm D call. Germline-derived CDR1 and CDR2 are SEHNR and FQNEAQ (reference sequence). The CDR3 runs 15 residues. The V gene lost 1 base and the J gene lost 0 bases, with 8 bases spanning the gap. The CDR3 spells CASSLVRPSTDTQYF. Here the CDR3 DNA reads TGTGCCAGCAGCTTAGTTAGGCCCAGCACAGATACGCAGTATTTT.

The J gene is TRBJ2-7, the V gene TRBV6-1; 7 bases agree with TRBD1. The CDR3 runs 17 residues. Germline V gene lookup returns CDR1 MNHNS and CDR2 SASEGT. V lost 2 bases, J lost 5 bases, and 15 bases stayed unmatched. As DNA, the CDR3 is TGTGCCAGCAGTGAATGGGGGACAGACCATTCTTCTGACGAGCAGTACTTC. This codes for CASSEWGTDHSSDEQYF.

This rearrangement joins TRBV24-1 to TRBJ2-7, with D perhaps matching TRBD1 or TRBD2 (6 bases each). There are 14 residues in the CDR3. V was shortened by 5 bases and J by 4 bases, with 14 bases between the two germline ends. CDR1 KGHDR and CDR2 SFDVKD come from the germline V gene. The CDR3: CATSGGAPGYEQYF. In nucleotides, the CDR3 is TGTGCCACCAGTGGGGGGGCTCCAGGGTACGAGCAGTACTTC.

This clonotype was seen only once. The J gene is TRBJ1-2, the V gene TRBV20-1; D gene unclear. Trimming shortened V by 1 base and J by 3 bases, and 6 bases separated the two germline ends. CDR3 length: 12 amino acids. Germline V gives CDR1 DFQATT, CDR2 SNEGSKA (reference sequence). CDR3 region: CSARVEDYGYTF. CDR3 DNA: TGCAGTGCTAGAGTAGAGGACTATGGCTACACCTTC.

In DNA form, the CDR3 reads TGCAGTGCGAACCCAGGGCGGGGGGAGCAGTACTTC. Amino acid sequence: CSANPGRGEQYF. This chain uses TRBV20-1 with TRBJ2-7, with 7 bases matching TRBD2. This CDR3 is built from 12 residues. Germline CDR1 reads DFQATT; CDR2 reads SNEGSKA (reference sequence). V trimming: 6 bases; J trimming: 7 bases; junction bases outside the gene matches: 9.

In its sample, this clonotype was seen a few times. The chain is built from TRBV4-3 and TRBJ2-7, with 7 nucleotides matching TRBD2. The CDR3 runs 15 residues. Germline trimming cut 0 bases from V and 2 bases from J; bases unmatched to any gene: 4. CDR1 is LGHNA, CDR2 YSLEER, per germline. The DNA of the CDR3 is TGCGCCAGCAGCCAAGACGGGGGGAGAGCCTACGAGCAGTACTTC. This codes for CASSQDGGRAYEQYF.

Here the CDR3 reads CASSDDAGISYEQYF. The DNA for the CDR3 is TGTGCCAGCAGCGACGACGCCGGGATCTCCTACGAGCAGTACTTC. V and J are TRBV28 and TRBJ2-7; tentative D call: TRBD2 (5 bases). This CDR3 spans 15 amino acids. CDR1 and CDR2 from the germline V gene are MDHEN and SYDVKM. Trimming removed 6 bases from V and 0 bases from J, with 15 bases in between.

The rearrangement uses TRBV7-9 and TRBJ2-1; TRBD1 or TRBD2 may be the D gene (5 bases each). Per germline, CDR1 SEHNR and CDR2 FQNEAQ (reference sequence). The CDR3 has 11 amino acids. Trimming pared 8 bases from V and 9 bases from J, leaving 11 bases between. The CDR3 DNA reads as TGTGCCAGCGAAGGGGAGCGTGAGCAGTTCTTC. Translation: CASEGEREQFF. Together with reference TRBV7-9 and TRBJ2-1, the CDR3 gives the full variable domain: DTGVSQNPRHKITKRGQNVTFRCDPISEHNRLYWYRQTLGQGPEFLTYFQNEAQLEKSRLLSDRFSAERPKGSFSTLEIQRTEQGDSAMYLCASEGEREQFFGPGTRLTVL.

The chain employs TRBV2 and TRBJ2-1; the D gene is possibly TRBD1 (5 bases). CDR1 and CDR2 (germline): SNHLY, FYNNEI. This CDR3 contains 12 residues. This chain's CDR3 is CAVTDPYNEQFF. The CDR3 DNA reads as TGTGCGGTGACAGACCCCTACAATGAGCAGTTCTTC.

This clonotype occurred once. The chain recombines TRBV18 with TRBJ1-2; 9 positions match TRBD1. The CDR3 runs 13 residues. Germline lookup yields CDR1 KGHSH and CDR2 LQKENI. The ends lost 8 bases at V and 6 bases at J; junction bases unmatched: 7. The CDR3 protein is CASTRTGEDGYTF. In DNA, the CDR3 is TGTGCCAGCACAAGGACAGGGGAGGATGGCTACACCTTC.

The CDR3 nucleotides read TGCGCCAGCAGCTTGGCCAGGGAAGGATACGAGCAGTACTTC. Protein sequence: CASSLAREGYEQYF. The chain employs TRBV5-1 and TRBJ2-7, with D perhaps TRBD1 (5 bases). Germline CDR1 SGHRS, CDR2 YFSETQ. The CDR3 is 14 amino acids. The germline V and J ends were trimmed by 0 bases and 4 bases, with 11 bases remaining between them.

The J gene is TRBJ2-5, the V gene TRBV9; D remains unclear. The tail of the sequence fits TRBJ2-7 better, so the J call may be wrong. Germline CDR1 and CDR2: SGDLS and YYNGEE. The CDR3 sequence is 15 residues long. The CDR3: CASSVEAQRRFEQYF. The CDR3 DNA reads TGTGCCAGCAGCGTAGAGGCACAGCGTAGGTTCGAGCAGTACTTC.

This sequence joins TRBV29-1 and TRBJ1-2; a possible D gene is TRBD1 (5 bases). Trimming took off 6 bases at V and 1 base at J, with 18 bases between the two ends. The length of the CDR3 is 15 residues. Germline V gene sequence: CDR1 SQVTM, CDR2 ANQGSEA. The CDR3 nucleotides read TGCAGCGTCCGACCCCAGGGATTAAATAACTATGGCTACACCTTC. Amino acid sequence: CSVRPQGLNNYGYTF. Looking up the rest from reference TRBV29-1 and TRBJ1-2 gives the full variable domain: SAVISQKPSRDICQRGTSLTIQCQVDSQVTMMFWYRQQPGQSLTLIATANQGSEATYESGFVIDKFPISRPNLTFSTLTVSNMSPEDSSIYLCSVRPQGLNNYGYTFGSGTRLTVV.

This chain uses TRBV7-2 with TRBJ2-1, with 8 nucleotides matching TRBD2. Germline values: CDR1 SGHTA, CDR2 FQGNSA. This CDR3 comprises 18 residues. V was clipped by 3 bases and J by 3 bases; unmatched bases: 13. The CDR3 loop is CASSFWRGVRGNYNEQFF. The DNA of the CDR3 is TGTGCCAGCAGCTTCTGGCGGGGGGTTAGGGGGAACTACAATGAGCAGTTCTTC.

The genes are TRBV7-9 and TRBJ2-4; 11 bases match TRBD2. Germline CDR1 and CDR2: SEHNR and FQNEAQ (reference sequence). The V segment lost 0 bases and the J segment 8 bases; nucleotides outside the gene matches: 3. This CDR3 has 15 amino acids. CDR3 residues: CASSLAASGRYIQYF. CDR3 nucleotides: TGTGCCAGCAGCTTAGCGGCTAGCGGGAGGTACATTCAGTACTTC.

The chain has TRBV27 and TRBJ2-7, with 9 bases matching TRBD2. The CDR3 has 15 residues. Per the germline V gene, CDR1 is MNHEY and CDR2 is SMNVEV (reference sequence). Trimming took 0 bases from V and 2 from J; bases not matched to a gene: 2. CDR3 protein: CASSLSAGGPYEQYF. The CDR3 DNA follows: TGTGCCAGCAGTTTATCAGCGGGAGGCCCCTACGAGCAGTACTTC.

The chain joins TRBV6-5 to TRBJ1-1, with D tentatively TRBD1 (5 bases). This CDR3 has 13 residues. V gave up 5 bases and J gave up 3 bases, with 10 bases separating them. Germline CDR1 reads MNHEY; CDR2 reads SVGAGI. The CDR3 DNA sequence: TGTGCCAGCAGTGCCTGGGGGGACACTGAAGCTTTCTTT. It is translated as CASSAWGDTEAFF.

This clonotype was observed a handful of times. The genes are TRBV29-1 and TRBJ2-1; 9 positions agree with TRBD2. The CDR3 totals 15 residues. J was trimmed by 6 bases and V by 1 base; bases with no gene match: 7. The V gene's germline CDR1 is SQVTM and CDR2 ANQGSEA. The CDR3 DNA reads TGCAGCGTTGAAGTCGGGCGGGGGGGCCTCAATGAGCAGTTCTTC. Its translation is CSVEVGRGGLNEQFF.

The gene calls are TRBV10-3 and TRBJ2-1; 7 positions match TRBD1. Germline assignment: CDR1 ENHRY and CDR2 SYGVKD. V trimming: 6 bases; J trimming: 13 bases; junction bases outside the gene matches: 18. This CDR3 spans 15 amino acids. The CDR3 nucleotides are TGTGCCATCAGAGGGACAGATGGCCGTGAGGAGACCCAGTTCTTC. Translating it yields CAIRGTDGREETQFF.

The DNA of the CDR3 is TGTGCTAGTGGCAGCCTTAGCGGAGATAGCACAGATACGCAGTATTTT. Translating it yields CASGSLSGDSTDTQYF. V usage is TRBV12-5 and J usage is TRBJ2-3, with TRBD2 as a possible D gene (6 bases). The germline CDR1 and CDR2 sequences are LGHNT and FRNRAP. The germline V and J ends were trimmed by 6 bases and 0 bases, with 16 bases remaining between them. CDR3 length equals 16 residues.

The V and J genes are TRBV2 and TRBJ2-3; D possibly corresponds to TRBD2 (5 bases). This CDR3 spans 13 amino acids. From germline, CDR1 is SNHLY and CDR2 FYNNEI. The V end was cut by 7 bases, the J end by 1 base, with 9 bases between. In DNA form, the CDR3 reads TGTGCCAGCACGGGGTTACGCACAGATACGCAGTATTTT. Translating gives CASTGLRTDTQYF.

This chain links TRBV10-3 with TRBJ2-6, with D perhaps given as TRBD1 or TRBD2 (5 bases each). Germline V CDR1 and CDR2: ENHRY, SYGVKD. Trimming cost V 3 bases and J 0 bases, with 18 bases left between them. This CDR3 contains 19 residues. Here the CDR3 reads CAISEMGRTGASGANVLTF. The CDR3 coding sequence is TGTGCCATCAGTGAAATGGGACGCACAGGCGCCTCTGGGGCCAACGTCCTGACTTTC.

The chain couples TRBV19 to TRBJ1-5, with 7 nucleotides matching TRBD1. The V segment lost 3 bases and the J segment 6 bases; nucleotides outside the gene matches: 14. This CDR3 has 17 amino acids. Germline assignment: CDR1 LNHDA and CDR2 SQIVND (reference sequence). The CDR3 nucleotides are TGTGCCAGTAGTATTACTGGTCCGGCAGGGGGGAGTCAGCCCCAGCATTTT. Encoded protein: CASSITGPAGGSQPQHF.

The chain couples TRBV6-1 to TRBJ2-7; 8 nucleotides align to TRBD2. The germline V gene encodes CDR1 MNHNS and CDR2 SASEGT. This CDR3 region has 13 residues. The junction had 8 bases not matched to a gene; V was cut back by 11 bases and J by 2 bases. In DNA form, the CDR3 reads TGTGCCTCCGCCCGGGGGGGCCCCTACGAGCAGTACTTC. Amino acids: CASARGGPYEQYF.

The chain joins TRBV11-2 to TRBJ2-5; a possible D gene is TRBD1 (5 bases). The V end lost 8 bases, the J end lost 3 bases, and 25 bases lay between the germline ends. Per germline, CDR1 SGHAT and CDR2 FQNNGV. This CDR3 has 17 amino acids. DNA for the CDR3: TGTGCCAGCGGCTATCGCCGGGCCGTAAGACAGAAAGAGACCCAGTACTTC. Amino acid sequence: CASGYRRAVRQKETQYF.

CDR3 region: CRVGQGVGNTEAFF. Here the CDR3 DNA reads TGCAGGGTCGGCCAGGGGGTAGGGAACACTGAAGCTTTCTTT. The V and J genes are TRBV20-1 and TRBJ1-1; 7 bases agree with TRBD1. The V gene's germline CDR1 is DFQATT and CDR2 SNEGSKA (reference sequence). The CDR3 is made up of 14 amino acids.